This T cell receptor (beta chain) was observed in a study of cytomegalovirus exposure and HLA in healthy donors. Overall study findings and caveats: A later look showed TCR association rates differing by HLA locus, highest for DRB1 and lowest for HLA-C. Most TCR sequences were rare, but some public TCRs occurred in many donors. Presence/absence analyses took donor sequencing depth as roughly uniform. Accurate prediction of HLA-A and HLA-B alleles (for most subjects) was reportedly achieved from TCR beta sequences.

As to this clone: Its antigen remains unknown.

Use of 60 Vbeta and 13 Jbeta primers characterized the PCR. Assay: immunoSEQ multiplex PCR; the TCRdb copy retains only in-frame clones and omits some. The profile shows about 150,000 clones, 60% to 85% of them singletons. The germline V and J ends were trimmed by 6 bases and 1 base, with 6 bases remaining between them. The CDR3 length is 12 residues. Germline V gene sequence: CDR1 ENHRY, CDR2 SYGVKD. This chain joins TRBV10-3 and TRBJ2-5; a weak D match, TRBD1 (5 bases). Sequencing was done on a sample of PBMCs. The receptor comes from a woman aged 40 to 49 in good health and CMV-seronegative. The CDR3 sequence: CAIRDIQETQYF. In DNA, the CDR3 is TGTGCCATCAGGGACATCCAAGAGACCCAGTACTTC.